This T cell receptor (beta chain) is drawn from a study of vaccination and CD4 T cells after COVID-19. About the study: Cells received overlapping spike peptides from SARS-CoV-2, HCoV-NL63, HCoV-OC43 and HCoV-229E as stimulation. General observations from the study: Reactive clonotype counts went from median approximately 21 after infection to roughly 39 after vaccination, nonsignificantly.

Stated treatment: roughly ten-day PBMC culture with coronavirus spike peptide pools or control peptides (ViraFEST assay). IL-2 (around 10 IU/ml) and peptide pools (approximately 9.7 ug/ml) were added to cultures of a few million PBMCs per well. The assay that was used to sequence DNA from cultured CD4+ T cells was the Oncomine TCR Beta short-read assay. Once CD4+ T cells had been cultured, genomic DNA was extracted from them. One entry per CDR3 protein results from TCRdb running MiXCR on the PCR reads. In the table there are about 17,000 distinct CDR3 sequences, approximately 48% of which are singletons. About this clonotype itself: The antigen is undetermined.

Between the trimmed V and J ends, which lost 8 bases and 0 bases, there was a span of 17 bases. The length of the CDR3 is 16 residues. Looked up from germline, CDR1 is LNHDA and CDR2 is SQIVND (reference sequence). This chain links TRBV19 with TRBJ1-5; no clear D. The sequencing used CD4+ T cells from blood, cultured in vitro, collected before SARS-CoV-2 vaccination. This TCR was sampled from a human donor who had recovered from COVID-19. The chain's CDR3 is CASSPMGAYSNQPQHF. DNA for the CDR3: TGTGCCAGTTCCCCCATGGGCGCCTATAGCAATCAGCCCCAGCATTTT. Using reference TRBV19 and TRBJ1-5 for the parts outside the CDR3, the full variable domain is DGGITQSPKYLFRKEGQNVTLSCEQNLNHDAMYWYRQDPGQGLRLIYYSQIVNDFQKGDIAEGYSVSREKKESFPLTVTSAQKNPTAFYLCASSPMGAYSNQPQHFGDGTRLSIL.